This T cell receptor beta chain was documented in a study of tumor-infiltrating lymphocytes in primary liver carcinoma. Overall study findings and caveats: The study found tumor-adjacent and tumor-blood pairs overlapped less than tumor region pairs. Tumor samples exhibited a significantly greater top-250-clone fraction than blood samples (p = 0.039).

From 500 to 600 ng of total RNA, TCR beta-specific cDNA was reverse-transcribed using a constant-region primer. The TCR beta library was amplified through three nested multiplex PCR rounds in a modified ARM-PCR procedure. A C-beta reverse primer and TRBV1-TRBV30 forward primers served in each of the first two PCR rounds, at approximately 10 cycles apiece. MiXCR, applied by TCRdb to the multiplex PCR reads, yields one record per CDR3 protein. The top ten clones hold roughly 8% of a sample with some 120,000 distinct CDR3 sequences, 60% to 75% of them seen once. Co-extraction of both nucleic acids (RNA and DNA) used roughly 18-32 mg of unsorted bulk tissue. Surgeons treated the primary liver carcinoma of the patients by surgical resection. HBV chronically infected the treatment-naive patients. Points on this clonotype: What it recognizes is unknown. A much larger clone differs by one base, so this may be a read error.

This CDR3 has 13 residues. CDR1 and CDR2 (germline): SQVTM, ANQGSEA. Sequenced material: liver tumor tissue from sampling region 3. Regarding subset: tumor region T3, left-lateral pole. The chain carries TRBV29-1 and TRBJ1-2; 12 nucleotides line up with TRBD1. This clonotype was obtained from a woman aged 55-69 years with primary liver carcinoma and hepatitis B virus infection. CDR3 in amino acids: CSGGDRGPAGCTF. CDR3 coding DNA: TGCAGCGGCGGGGACAGGGGGCCTGCTGGCTGCACCTTC.